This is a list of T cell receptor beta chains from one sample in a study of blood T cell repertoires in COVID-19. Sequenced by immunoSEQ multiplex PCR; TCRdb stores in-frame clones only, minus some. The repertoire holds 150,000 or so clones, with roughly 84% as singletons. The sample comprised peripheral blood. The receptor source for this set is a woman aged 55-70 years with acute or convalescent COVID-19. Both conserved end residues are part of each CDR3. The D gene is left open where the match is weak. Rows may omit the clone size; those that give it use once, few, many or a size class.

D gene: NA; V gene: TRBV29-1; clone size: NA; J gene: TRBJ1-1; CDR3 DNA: TGCAGCGTTGAAGATCCTAGGGGCGAGAACACTGAAGCTTTCTTT; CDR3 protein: CSVEDPRGENTEAFF
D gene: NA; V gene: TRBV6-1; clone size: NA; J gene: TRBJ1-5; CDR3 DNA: TGTGCCAGCAGTGACGTGAGCAATCAGCCCCAGCATTTT; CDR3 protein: CASSDVSNQPQHF
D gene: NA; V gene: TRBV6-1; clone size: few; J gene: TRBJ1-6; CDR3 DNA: TGTGCCAGCAGTGAAGGGGAGGGCTCCTATAATTCACCCCTCCACTTT; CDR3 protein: CASSEGEGSYNSPLHF
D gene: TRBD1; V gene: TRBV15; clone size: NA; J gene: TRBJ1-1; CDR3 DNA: TGTGCCACCAGCAGAGATGGGACAGGGCCGAACACTGAAGCTTTCTTT; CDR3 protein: CATSRDGTGPNTEAFF
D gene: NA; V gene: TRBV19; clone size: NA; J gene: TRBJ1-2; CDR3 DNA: TGTGCCAGTAGTAACCAATCCAGGAAGGTGTCTGGCTACACCTTC; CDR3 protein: CASSNQSRKVSGYTF
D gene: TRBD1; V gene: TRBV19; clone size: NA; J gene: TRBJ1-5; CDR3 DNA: TGTGCCAGTAGTACCTCTACAGGGGTAGGTCAGCCCCAGCATTTT; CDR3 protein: CASSTSTGVGQPQHF
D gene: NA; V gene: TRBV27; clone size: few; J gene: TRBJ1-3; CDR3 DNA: TGTGCCAGCAGTTCCCGACTGGGACTCTCTGGAAACACCATATATTTT; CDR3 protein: CASSSRLGLSGNTIYF
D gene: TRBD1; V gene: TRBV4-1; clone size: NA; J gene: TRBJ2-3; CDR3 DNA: TGCGCCAGCAGCCAAGTGCGACAGGGGTCTTTTCCAGATACGCAGTATTTT; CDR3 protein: CASSQVRQGSFPDTQYF
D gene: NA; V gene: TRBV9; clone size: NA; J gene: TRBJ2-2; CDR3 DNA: TGTGCCAGCAGCGCGAGTCGCTCGAACACCGGGGAGCTGTTTTTT; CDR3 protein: CASSASRSNTGELFF
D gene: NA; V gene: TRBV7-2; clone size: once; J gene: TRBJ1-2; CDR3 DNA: TGTGCCAGCAGCGCGGGTCGGTATGGCTACACCTTC; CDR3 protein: CASSAGRYGYTF
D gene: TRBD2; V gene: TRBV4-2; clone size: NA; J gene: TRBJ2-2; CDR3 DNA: TGTGCCAGCAGCCCTGGACTAGCGGAGAACACCGGGGAGCTGTTTTTT; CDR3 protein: CASSPGLAENTGELFF
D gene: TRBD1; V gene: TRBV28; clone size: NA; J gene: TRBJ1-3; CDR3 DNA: TGTGCCAGCCAGGGGGCGTCCGGAAACACCATATATTTT; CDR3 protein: CASQGASGNTIYF
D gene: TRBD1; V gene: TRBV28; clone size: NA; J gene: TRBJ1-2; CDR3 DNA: TGTGCCAGCAGTCCTCGGACAGGGGACAATGGCTACACCTTC; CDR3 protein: CASSPRTGDNGYTF
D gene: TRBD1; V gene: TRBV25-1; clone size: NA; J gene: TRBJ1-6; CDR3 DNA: TGTGCCAGCAACCCGGGACAGGGGAATTCACCCCTCCACTTT; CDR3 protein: CASNPGQGNSPLHF
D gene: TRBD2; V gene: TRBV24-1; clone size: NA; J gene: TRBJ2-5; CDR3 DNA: TGTGCCACCAGTGATAGTCGGACTAGAATCTATTCAGAGACCCAGTACTTC; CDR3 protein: CATSDSRTRIYSETQYF
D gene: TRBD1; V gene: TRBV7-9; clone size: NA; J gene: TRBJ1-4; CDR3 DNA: TGTGCCAGCAGCCATTTCCGGACAGGGAGGTACGAAAAACTGTTTTTT; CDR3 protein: CASSHFRTGRYEKLFF
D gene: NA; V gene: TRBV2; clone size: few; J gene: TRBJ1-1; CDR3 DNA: TGTGCCAGCAGCCAACAGGGTGGGGGCACTGAAGCTTTCTTT; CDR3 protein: CASSQQGGGTEAFF
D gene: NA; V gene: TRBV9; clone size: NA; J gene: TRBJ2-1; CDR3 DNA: TGTGCCAGCAGCGTAACCCCCCAACTTGAGCAGTTCTTC; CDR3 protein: CASSVTPQLEQFF
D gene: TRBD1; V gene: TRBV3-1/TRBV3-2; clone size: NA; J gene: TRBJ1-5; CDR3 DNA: TGTGCCAGCAGCCCCCGGGACAGGGGGGGAGATCAGCCCCAGCATTTT; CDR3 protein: CASSPRDRGGDQPQHF
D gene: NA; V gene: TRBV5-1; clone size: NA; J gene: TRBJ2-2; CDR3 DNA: TGCGCCAGCGCCACGGGGGGCAACACCGGGGAGCTGTTTTTT; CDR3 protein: CASATGGNTGELFF
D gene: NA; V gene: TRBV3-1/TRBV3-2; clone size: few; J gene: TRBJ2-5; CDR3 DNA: TGTGCCAGCAGCTCCGGGACAAACCAAGAGACCCAGTACTTC; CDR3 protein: CASSSGTNQETQYF
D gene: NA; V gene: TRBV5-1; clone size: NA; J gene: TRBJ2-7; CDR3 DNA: TGCGCCAGCAGCTTGGCCGGGGGAAGTACGACCTACGAGCAGTACTTC; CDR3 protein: CASSLAGGSTTYEQYF
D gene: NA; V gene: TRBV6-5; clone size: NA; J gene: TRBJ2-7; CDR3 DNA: TGTGCCAGCAGGGACAACACCTACGAGCAGTACTTC; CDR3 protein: CASRDNTYEQYF
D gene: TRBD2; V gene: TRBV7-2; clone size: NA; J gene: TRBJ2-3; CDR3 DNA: TGTGCCAGCAGCCCCCAGACCCCCAGCGGGGGTCGCACAGATACGCAGTATTTT; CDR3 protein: CASSPQTPSGGRTDTQYF
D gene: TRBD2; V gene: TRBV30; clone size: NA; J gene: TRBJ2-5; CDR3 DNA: TGTGCCTGGAGCGGGGGGACAGGACTAGCGGGTTTAGAGACCCAGTACTTC; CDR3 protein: CAWSGGTGLAGLETQYF
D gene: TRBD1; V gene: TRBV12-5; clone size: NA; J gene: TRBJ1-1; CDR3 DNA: TGTGCTAGTGCCCCCACAGGGGGCACTGAAGCTTTCTTT; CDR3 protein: CASAPTGGTEAFF
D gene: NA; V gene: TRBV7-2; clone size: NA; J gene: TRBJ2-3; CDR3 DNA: TGTGCCAGCAGCTCTACCCTCGGGGTCTCGCGGGATACGCAGTATTTT; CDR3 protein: CASSSTLGVSRDTQYF
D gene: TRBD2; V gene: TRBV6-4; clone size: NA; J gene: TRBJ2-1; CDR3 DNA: TGTGCCAGCAGTACTAGCGGGGGGGGGTACAATGAGCAGTTCTTC; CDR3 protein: CASSTSGGGYNEQFF
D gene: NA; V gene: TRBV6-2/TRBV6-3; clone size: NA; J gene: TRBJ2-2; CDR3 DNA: TGTGCCAGCAGTTATCAGTACAACCCGGGAAGATACACCGGGGAGCTGTTTTTT; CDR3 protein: CASSYQYNPGRYTGELFF
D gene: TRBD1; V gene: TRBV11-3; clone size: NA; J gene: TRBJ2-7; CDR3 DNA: TGTGCCAGCAGCTGCCGGGACAGGAACTCCTACGAGCAGTACTTC; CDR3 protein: CASSCRDRNSYEQYF
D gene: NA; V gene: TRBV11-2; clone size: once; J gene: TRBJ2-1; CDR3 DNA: TGTGCCAGCAGCTTAGTGACAGACAATGAGCAGTTCTTC; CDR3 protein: CASSLVTDNEQFF
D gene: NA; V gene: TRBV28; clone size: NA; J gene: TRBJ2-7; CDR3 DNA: TGTGCCAGCAGTTTACGTACAGCCGAGCAGTACTTC; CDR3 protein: CASSLRTAEQYF
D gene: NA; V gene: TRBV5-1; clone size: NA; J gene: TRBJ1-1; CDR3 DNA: TGCGCCAGCAGCTGGGCTGGGGCGCTCATGAACACTGAAGCTTTCTTT; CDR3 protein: CASSWAGALMNTEAFF
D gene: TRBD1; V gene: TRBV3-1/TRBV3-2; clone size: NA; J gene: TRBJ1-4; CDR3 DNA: TGTGCCAGCAGCCAAACCGGGACAGGGTTTCGCGAAAAACTGTTTTTT; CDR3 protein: CASSQTGTGFREKLFF
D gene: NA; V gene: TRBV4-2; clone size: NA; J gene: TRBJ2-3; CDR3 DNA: TGTGCCAGCAGCCAAGGATCGGGGAATACGCAGTATTTT; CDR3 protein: CASSQGSGNTQYF
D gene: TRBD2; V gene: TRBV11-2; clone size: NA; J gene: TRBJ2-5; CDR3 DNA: TGTGCCAGCAGCACCCCTAGCGGGGGGACGTACCAAGAGACCCAGTACTTC; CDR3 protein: CASSTPSGGTYQETQYF
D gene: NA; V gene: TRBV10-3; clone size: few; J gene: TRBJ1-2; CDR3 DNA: TGTGCCATCAGTGATACAACTAATGGCTACACCTTC; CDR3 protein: CAISDTTNGYTF
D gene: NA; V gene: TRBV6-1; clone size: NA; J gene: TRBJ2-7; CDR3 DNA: TGTGCCAGCAGTGAGGCCCAAATCTCCTACGAGCAGTACTTC; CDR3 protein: CASSEAQISYEQYF
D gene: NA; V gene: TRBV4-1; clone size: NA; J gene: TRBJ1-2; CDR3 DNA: TGCGCCAGCAGCCAAGCCCCCGGGGGGCTCGACTATGGCTACACCTTC; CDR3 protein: CASSQAPGGLDYGYTF
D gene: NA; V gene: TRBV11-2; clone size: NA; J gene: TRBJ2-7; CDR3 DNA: TGTGCCAGCAGCTGGGAGTCCTACGAGCAGTACTTC; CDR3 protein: CASSWESYEQYF
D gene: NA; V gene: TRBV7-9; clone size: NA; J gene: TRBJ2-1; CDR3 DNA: TGTGCCAGCCCCCCTGAGACACACTCCTACAATGAGCAGTTCTTC; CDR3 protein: CASPPETHSYNEQFF
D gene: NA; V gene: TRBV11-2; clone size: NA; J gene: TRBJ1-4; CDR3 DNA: TGTGCCAGCAGCTTAAGTACAGGCTCAACTAATGAAAAACTGTTTTTT; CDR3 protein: CASSLSTGSTNEKLFF
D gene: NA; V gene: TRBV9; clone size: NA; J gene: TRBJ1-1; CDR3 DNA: TGTGCCAGCAGCCCAGGCGTTCGGGGGAACACTGAAGCTTTCTTT; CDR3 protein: CASSPGVRGNTEAFF
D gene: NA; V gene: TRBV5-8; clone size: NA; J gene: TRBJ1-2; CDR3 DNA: TGTGCCAGCAGCCGGGGTCAGGAGGGCTATGGCTACACCTTC; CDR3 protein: CASSRGQEGYGYTF
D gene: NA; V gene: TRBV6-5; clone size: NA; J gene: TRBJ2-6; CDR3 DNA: TGTGCCAGCATGGGGGGACCTGGGGCCAACGTCCTGACTTTC; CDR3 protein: CASMGGPGANVLTF
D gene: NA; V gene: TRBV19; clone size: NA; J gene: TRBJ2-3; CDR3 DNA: TGTGCCAGTAGTATCGCCGTGGCTAGCATGGCAGATACGCAGTATTTT; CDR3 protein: CASSIAVASMADTQYF
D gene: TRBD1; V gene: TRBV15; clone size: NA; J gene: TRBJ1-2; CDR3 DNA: TGTGCCACCAGCAGAGATCGGGGACAGGGAATTGCCTACACCTTC; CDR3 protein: CATSRDRGQGIAYTF
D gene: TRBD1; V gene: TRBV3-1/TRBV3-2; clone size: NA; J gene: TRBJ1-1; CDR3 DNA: TGTGCCAGCAGTCCAACAGGGGAATTTACTGAAGCTTTCTTT; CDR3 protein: CASSPTGEFTEAFF